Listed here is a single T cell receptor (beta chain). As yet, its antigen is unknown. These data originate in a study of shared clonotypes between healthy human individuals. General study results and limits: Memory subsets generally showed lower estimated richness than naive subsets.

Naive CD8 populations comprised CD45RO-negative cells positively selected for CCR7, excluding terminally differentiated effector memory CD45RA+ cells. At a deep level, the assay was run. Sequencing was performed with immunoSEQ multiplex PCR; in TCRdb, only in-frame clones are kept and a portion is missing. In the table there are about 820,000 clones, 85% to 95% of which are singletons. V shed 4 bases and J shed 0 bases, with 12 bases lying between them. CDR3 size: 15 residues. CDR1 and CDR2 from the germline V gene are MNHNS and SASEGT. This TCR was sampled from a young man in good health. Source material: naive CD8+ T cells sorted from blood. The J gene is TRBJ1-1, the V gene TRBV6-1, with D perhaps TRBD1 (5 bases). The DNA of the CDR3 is TGTGCCAGCAGTGTCCTTAGGGGCATGAACACTGAAGCTTTCTTT. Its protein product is CASSVLRGMNTEAFF.